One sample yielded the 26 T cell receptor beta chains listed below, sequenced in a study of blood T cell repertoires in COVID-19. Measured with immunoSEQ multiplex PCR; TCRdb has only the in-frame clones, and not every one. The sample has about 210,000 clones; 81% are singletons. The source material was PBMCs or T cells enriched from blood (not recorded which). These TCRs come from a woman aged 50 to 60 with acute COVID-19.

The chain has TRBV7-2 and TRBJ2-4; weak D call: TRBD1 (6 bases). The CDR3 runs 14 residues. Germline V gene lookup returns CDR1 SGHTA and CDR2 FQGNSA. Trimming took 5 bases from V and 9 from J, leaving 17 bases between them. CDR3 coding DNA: TGTGCCAGCAGCCAGACAGGAGTTGGTGGCATTCAGTACTTC. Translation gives CASSQTGVGGIQYF.

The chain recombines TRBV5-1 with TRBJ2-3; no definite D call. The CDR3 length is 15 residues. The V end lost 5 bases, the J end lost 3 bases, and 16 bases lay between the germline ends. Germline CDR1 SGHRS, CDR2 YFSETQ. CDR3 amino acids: CASRLLRIQTDTQYF. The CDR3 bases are TGCGCCAGCAGACTACTGAGAATCCAAACAGATACGCAGTATTTT. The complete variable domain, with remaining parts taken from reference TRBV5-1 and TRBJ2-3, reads KAGVTQTPRYLIKTRGQQVTLSCSPISGHRSVSWYQQTPGQGLQFLFEYFSETQRNKGNFPGRFSGRQFSNSRSEMNVSTLELGDSALYLCASRLLRIQTDTQYFGPGTRLTVL.

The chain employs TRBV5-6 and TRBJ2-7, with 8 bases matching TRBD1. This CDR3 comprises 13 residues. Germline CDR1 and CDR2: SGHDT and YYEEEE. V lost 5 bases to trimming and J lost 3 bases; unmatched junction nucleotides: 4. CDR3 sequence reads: CASRRTGNYEQYF. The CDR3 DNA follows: TGTGCCAGCAGACGGACAGGGAACTACGAGCAGTACTTC.

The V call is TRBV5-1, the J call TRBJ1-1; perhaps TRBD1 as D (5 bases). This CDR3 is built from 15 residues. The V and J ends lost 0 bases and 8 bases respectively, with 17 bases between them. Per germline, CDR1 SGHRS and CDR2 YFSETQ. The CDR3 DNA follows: TGCGCCAGCAGCTTGGATGGGGGGGAGGCTCAAGAAGCTTTCTTT. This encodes CASSLDGGEAQEAFF.

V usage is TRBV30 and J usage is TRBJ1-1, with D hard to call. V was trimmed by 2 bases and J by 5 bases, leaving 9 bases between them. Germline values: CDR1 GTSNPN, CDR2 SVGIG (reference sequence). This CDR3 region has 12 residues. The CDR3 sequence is CAWSRPGTEAFF. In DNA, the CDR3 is TGTGCCTGGAGTAGACCGGGAACTGAAGCTTTCTTT.

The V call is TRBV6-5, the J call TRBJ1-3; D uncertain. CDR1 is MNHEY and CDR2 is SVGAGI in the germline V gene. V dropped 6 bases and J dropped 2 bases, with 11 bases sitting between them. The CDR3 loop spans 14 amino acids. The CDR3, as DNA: TGTGCCAGCAGGGCTCAGGTTCCTGGAAACACCATATATTTT. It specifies CASRAQVPGNTIYF.

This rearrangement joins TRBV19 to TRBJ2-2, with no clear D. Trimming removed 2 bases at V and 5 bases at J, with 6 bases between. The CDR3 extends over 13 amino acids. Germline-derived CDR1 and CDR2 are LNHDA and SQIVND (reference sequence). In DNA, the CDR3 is TGTGCCAGTAGTATACGGGTTACCGGGGAGCTGTTTTTT. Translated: CASSIRVTGELFF.

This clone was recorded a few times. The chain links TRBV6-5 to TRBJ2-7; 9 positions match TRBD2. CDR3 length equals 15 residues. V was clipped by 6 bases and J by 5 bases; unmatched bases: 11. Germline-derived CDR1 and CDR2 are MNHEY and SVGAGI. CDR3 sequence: CASSEILSGSDEQYF. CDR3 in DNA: TGTGCCAGCAGCGAGATACTTAGCGGGAGCGACGAGCAGTACTTC.

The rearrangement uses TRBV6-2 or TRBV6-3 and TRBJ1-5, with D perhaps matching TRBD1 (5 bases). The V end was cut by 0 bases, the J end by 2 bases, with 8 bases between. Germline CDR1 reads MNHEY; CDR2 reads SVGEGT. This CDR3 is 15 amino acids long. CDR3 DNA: TGTGCCAGCAGTTACTCAGGCAGGGGCAATCAGCCCCAGCATTTT. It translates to CASSYSGRGNQPQHF.

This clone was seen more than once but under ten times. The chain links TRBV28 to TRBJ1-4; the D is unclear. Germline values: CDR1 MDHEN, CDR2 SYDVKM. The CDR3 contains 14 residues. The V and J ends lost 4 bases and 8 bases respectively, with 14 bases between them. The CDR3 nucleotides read TGTGCCAGCAGTTCCTCCTATGTGAGAGAAAAACTGTTTTTT. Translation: CASSSSYVREKLFF.

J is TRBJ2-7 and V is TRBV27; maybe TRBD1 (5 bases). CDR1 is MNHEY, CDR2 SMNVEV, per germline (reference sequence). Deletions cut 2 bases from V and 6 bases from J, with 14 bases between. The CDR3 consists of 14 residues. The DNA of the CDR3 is TGTGCCAGCAGTTTAAATCCAGGGATCTCCGAGCAGTACTTC. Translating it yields CASSLNPGISEQYF.

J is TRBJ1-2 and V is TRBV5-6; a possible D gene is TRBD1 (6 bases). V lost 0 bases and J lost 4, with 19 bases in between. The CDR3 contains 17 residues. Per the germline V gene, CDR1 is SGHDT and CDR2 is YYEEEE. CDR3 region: CASSLVLVAGASYGYTF. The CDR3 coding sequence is TGTGCCAGCAGCTTGGTTCTTGTGGCAGGGGCTTCCTATGGCTACACCTTC.

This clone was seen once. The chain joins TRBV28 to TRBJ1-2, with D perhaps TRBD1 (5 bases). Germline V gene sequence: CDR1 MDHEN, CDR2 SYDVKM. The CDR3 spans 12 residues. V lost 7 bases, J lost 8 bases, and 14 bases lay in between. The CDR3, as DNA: TGTGCCAGCACAACGGGGGTACGGGGCTACACCTTC. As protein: CASTTGVRGYTF.

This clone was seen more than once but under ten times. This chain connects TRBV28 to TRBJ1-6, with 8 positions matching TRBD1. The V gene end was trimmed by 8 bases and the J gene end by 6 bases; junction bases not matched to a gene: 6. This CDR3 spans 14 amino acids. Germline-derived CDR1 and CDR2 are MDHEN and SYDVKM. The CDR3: CASSGQGSNSPLHF. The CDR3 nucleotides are TGTGCCAGCTCAGGACAGGGAAGTAATTCACCCCTCCACTTT.

The CDR3 coding sequence is TGTGCCAGCAGCGCCCGGGGAGACAATTCACCCCTCCACTTT. Its protein product is CASSARGDNSPLHF. The gene calls are TRBV7-9 and TRBJ1-6; no clear D. Trimming stripped 5 bases from V and 7 bases from J, with 12 bases between. Germline assignment: CDR1 SEHNR and CDR2 FQNEAQ (reference sequence). The CDR3 runs 14 residues.

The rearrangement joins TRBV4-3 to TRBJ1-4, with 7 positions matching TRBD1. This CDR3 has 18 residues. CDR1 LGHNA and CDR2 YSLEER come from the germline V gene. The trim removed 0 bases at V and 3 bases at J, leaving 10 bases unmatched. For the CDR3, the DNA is TGCGCCAGCAGCCAAGATCTTAACAGGGGACTCTCTAATGAAAAACTGTTTTTT. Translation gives CASSQDLNRGLSNEKLFF.

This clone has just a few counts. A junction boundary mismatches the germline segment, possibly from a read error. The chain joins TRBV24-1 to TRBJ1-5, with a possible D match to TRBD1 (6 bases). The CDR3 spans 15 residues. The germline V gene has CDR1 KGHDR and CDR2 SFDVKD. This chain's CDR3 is CATGDRNLPNQPQHF. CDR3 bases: TGTGCCACCGGTGACAGGAACCTGCCCAATCAGCCCCAGCATTTT.

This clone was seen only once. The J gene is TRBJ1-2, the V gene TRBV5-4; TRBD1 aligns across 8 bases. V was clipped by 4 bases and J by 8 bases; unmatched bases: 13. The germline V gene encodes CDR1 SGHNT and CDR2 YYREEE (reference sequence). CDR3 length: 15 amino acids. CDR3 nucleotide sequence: TGTGCCAGCAGCACAAACGGACAGGGAATCGGCGGCTACACCTTC. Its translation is CASSTNGQGIGGYTF.

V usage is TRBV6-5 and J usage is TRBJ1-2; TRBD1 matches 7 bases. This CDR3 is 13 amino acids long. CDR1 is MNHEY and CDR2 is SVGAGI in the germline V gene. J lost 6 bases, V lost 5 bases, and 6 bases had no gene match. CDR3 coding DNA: TGTGCCAGCAGTCAGACAGGGTATGATGGCTACACCTTC. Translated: CASSQTGYDGYTF.

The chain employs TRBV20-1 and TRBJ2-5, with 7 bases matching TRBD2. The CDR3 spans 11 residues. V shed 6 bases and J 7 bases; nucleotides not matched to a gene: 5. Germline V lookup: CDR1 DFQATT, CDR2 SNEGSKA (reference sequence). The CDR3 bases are TGCAGTGCCCCACGCGGGAGGACCCAGTACTTC. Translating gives CSAPRGRTQYF.

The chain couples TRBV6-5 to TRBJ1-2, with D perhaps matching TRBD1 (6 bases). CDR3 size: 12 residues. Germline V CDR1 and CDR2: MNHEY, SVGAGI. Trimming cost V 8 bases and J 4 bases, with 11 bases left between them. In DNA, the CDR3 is TGTGCCAGCGCCCAGGGGAGCTATGGCTACACCTTC. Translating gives CASAQGSYGYTF.

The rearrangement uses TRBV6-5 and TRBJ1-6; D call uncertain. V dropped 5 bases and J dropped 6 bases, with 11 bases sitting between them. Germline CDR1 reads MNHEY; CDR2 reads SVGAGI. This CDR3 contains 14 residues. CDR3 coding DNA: TGTGCCAGCAGTCACCCGGAGATTAATTCACCCCTCCACTTT. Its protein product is CASSHPEINSPLHF.

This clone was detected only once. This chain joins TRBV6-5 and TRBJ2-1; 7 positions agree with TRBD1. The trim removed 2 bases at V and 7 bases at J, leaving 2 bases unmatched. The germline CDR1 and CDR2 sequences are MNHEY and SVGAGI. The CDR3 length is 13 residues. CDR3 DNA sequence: TGTGCCAGCAGTTACGGGACAGTAAATGAGCAGTTCTTC. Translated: CASSYGTVNEQFF.

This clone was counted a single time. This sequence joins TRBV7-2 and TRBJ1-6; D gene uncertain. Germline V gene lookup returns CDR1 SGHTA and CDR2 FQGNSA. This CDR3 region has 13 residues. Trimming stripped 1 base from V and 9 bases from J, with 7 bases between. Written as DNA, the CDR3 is TGTGCCAGCAGCTTAGGTAACTCTTCACCCCTCCACTTT. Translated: CASSLGNSSPLHF.

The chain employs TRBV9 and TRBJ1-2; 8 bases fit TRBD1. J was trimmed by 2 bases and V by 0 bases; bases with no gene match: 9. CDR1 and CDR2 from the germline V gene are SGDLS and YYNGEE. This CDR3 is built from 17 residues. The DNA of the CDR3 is TGTGCCAGCAGCGTAGGAGGCCAGGGGGCGCAAAACTATGGCTACACCTTC. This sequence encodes CASSVGGQGAQNYGYTF.

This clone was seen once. This CDR3 reads CASSAGGSGYNEQFF. DNA of the CDR3: TGTGCCAGCAGCGCGGGCGGGAGTGGGTACAATGAGCAGTTCTTC. The chain combines TRBV9 with TRBJ2-1; TRBD2 aligns across 7 bases. Germline CDR1 is SGDLS and CDR2 is YYNGEE. The V and J ends lost 3 bases and 4 bases, in that order; junction bases with no gene match: 7. The CDR3 spans 15 residues.